This T cell receptor (beta chain) derives from a study of blood T cell repertoires in COVID-19. Looking at the study overall: The origin of the acute and convalescent COVID-19 samples was the United States, Italy and Spain.

Clones were read by immunoSEQ multiplex PCR, and TCRdb kept only the in-frame ones, dropping some. The sample consists of 200,000 to 300,000 clones, around nine tenths of them appearing once. CDR1 and CDR2 (germline): SGHAT, FQNNGV. The CDR3 consists of 13 residues. V lost 5 bases and J lost 4, with 9 bases in between. The chain recombines TRBV11-2 with TRBJ1-5; no firm D call. The sequenced sample was peripheral blood. The TCR sequence derives from a woman aged 60 to 75 who had recovered from COVID-19. The DNA for the CDR3 is TGTGCCAGCAGCCTACTGATGAATCAGCCCCAGCATTTT. Translation: CASSLLMNQPQHF.